This is a list of T cell receptor beta chains from one sample in a study of blood T cells in healthy people across ages. TCRdb independently ran MiXCR on the 5' RACE reads; one entry per CDR3 protein. The sample carries 600,000 to 850,000 distinct CDR3 sequences, just under 25% recorded once. This sample also appeared in a second study, on T cells of mothers and their children.

Sequenced material: blood. The receptors originated from a boy younger than 18 in good health. Both conserved end residues are part of each CDR3. A D gene is named only where the DNA matches it firmly. Not all rows give a size; the values are once, few, many and, for expanded clones, a class.

TRBV28,-,-,TRBJ1-4,CVSSLLGEKLFF,TGTGTCAGCAGTTTATTAGGTGAAAAACTGTTTTTT
TRBV15,TRBD2,few,TRBJ2-7,CATSRIPSGAYEQYF,TGTGCCACCAGCCGGATCCCTAGCGGGGCCTACGAGCAGTACTTC
TRBV12-3/TRBV12-4,-,-,TRBJ2-1,CASTEGAPQFF,TGTGCCAGCACTGAAGGGGCACCCCAGTTCTTC
TRBV18,-,-,TRBJ2-5,CASSPRLDLSETQYF,TGTGCCAGCTCACCACGACTAGATCTTAGTGAGACCCAGTACTTC
TRBV7-9,TRBD2,few,TRBJ2-4,CASSLGSRGGDLAKNIQYF,TGTGCCAGCAGCCTAGGCTCCCGCGGGGGGGACTTAGCCAAAAACATTCAGTACTTC
TRBV18,TRBD1,-,TRBJ1-4,CASSSAPGTGYGNEKLFF,TGTGCCAGCTCATCAGCCCCCGGGACAGGGTATGGAAACGAAAAACTGTTTTTT
TRBV5-1,-,-,TRBJ2-7,CASSLSGTAKLEQYF,TGCGCCAGCAGCTTATCCGGGACTGCCAAATTGGAGCAGTACTTC
TRBV11-3,TRBD2,few,TRBJ2-2,CASRRGGANTGELFF,TGTGCCAGCAGACGCGGGGGGGCTAACACCGGGGAGCTGTTTTTT
TRBV10-3,-,-,TRBJ1-1,CATLPGQANTEAFF,TGTGCCACCCTACCCGGGCAGGCCAACACTGAAGCTTTCTTT
TRBV28,-,-,TRBJ1-5,CASSPGQPKHF,TGTGCCAGCAGCCCCGGACAGCCAAAGCATTTT
TRBV28,-,-,TRBJ1-1,CASRETGYGTEAFF,TGTGCCAGCAGAGAAACAGGGTATGGCACTGAAGCTTTCTTT
TRBV3-1,-,-,TRBJ1-6,CASSQDGVRSPLHF,TGTGCCAGCAGCCAAGATGGGGTTAGATCACCCCTCCACTTT
TRBV29-1,TRBD2,-,TRBJ2-3,CSVRLAGGLSTDTQYF,TGCAGCGTACGACTAGCGGGAGGACTTAGCACAGATACGCAGTATTTT
TRBV27,-,-,TRBJ2-1,CASFDRSSYNEQFF,TGTGCCAGCTTCGACCGGAGCTCCTACAATGAGCAGTTCTTC
TRBV29-1,-,few,TRBJ2-7,CSVDGTSRGPYEQYF,TGCAGCGTAGACGGGACTTCTAGAGGGCCCTACGAGCAGTACTTC
TRBV7-3,-,few,TRBJ2-3,CASSLTNGGTQYF,TGTGCCAGCAGCTTAACGAACGGAGGTACGCAGTATTTT
TRBV12-3/TRBV12-4,-,few,TRBJ2-2,CASSRLDTGELFF,TGTGCCAGCAGTAGGCTGGACACCGGGGAGCTGTTTTTT
TRBV7-9,TRBD2,-,TRBJ2-1,CASSLLPGGNNEQFF,TGTGCCAGCAGCTTACTACCGGGAGGGAACAATGAGCAGTTCTTC
TRBV3-1,-,-,TRBJ2-4,CASSQSGLSVKNIQYF,TGTGCCAGCAGCCAAAGTGGCCTCTCGGTCAAAAACATTCAGTACTTC
TRBV20-1,TRBD1,-,TRBJ2-3,CSARPSDRGTDTQYF,TGCAGTGCTAGACCATCGGACAGGGGCACAGATACGCAGTATTTT
TRBV5-1,-,few,TRBJ2-7,CASSLWGDEQYF,TGCGCCAGCAGCTTGTGGGGCGACGAGCAGTACTTC
TRBV6-1,-,-,TRBJ2-5,CASSEARLVGQTQYF,TGTGCCAGCAGTGAAGCCCGACTAGTCGGGCAGACCCAGTACTTC
TRBV5-1,TRBD1,-,TRBJ1-2,CASSFQGDYGYPF,TGCGCCAGCAGCTTTCAGGGGGACTATGGCTACCCCTTC
TRBV20-1,TRBD2,-,TRBJ2-5,CSARDLAGYQETQYF,TGCAGTGCTAGAGACCTAGCGGGGTACCAAGAGACCCAGTACTTC
TRBV5-1,-,-,TRBJ2-1,CASCYGPNYNEQFF,TGCGCCAGCTGTTACGGGCCGAACTACAATGAGCAGTTCTTC
TRBV28,-,few,TRBJ2-5,CASSPILDRFGETQYF,TGTGCCAGCAGTCCCATCTTGGACCGATTCGGGGAGACCCAGTACTTC
TRBV20-1,TRBD1,-,TRBJ1-1,CSARRQGARGTEAFF,TGCAGTGCTAGACGGCAGGGGGCGAGAGGCACTGAAGCTTTCTTT
TRBV9,-,-,TRBJ1-2,CASSAGRTYVGYTF,TGTGCCAGCAGCGCCGGACGGACTTATGTTGGCTACACCTTC
TRBV18,TRBD1,few,TRBJ2-3,CASSLRTGNSDTQYF,TGTGCCAGCTCACTCCGGACAGGCAATTCAGATACGCAGTATTTT
TRBV2,TRBD2,-,TRBJ2-3,CASSLTSGASTDTRYF,TGTGCCAGCAGCCTGACTAGCGGGGCCAGCACAGATACGCGGTATTTT
TRBV10-3,TRBD1,-,TRBJ2-3,CAISGDRGRSTDTQYF,TGTGCCATCAGTGGGGACAGGGGAAGAAGCACAGATACGCAGTATTTT
TRBV20-1,-,-,TRBJ1-2,CSARAARRPRGYGYTF,TGCAGTGCTAGAGCTGCCCGGCGGCCGAGGGGCTATGGCTACACCTTC
TRBV5-1,-,-,TRBJ2-6,CASSLASGVSITGANVLTF,TGCGCCAGCAGCTTGGCCTCAGGGGTTTCCATCACTGGGGCCAACGTCCTGACTTTC
TRBV7-3,-,-,TRBJ2-1,CASSSEQDNEQFF,TGTGCCAGCAGCTCGGAACAGGACAATGAGCAGTTCTTC
TRBV6-1,-,-,TRBJ2-5,CASSEPGDETQYF,TGTGCCAGCAGTGAACCTGGGGATGAGACCCAGTACTTC
TRBV12-3/TRBV12-4,-,-,TRBJ2-7,CASSLGWGKDEQYF,TGTGCCAGCAGTTTGGGTTGGGGTAAAGACGAGCAGTACTTC
TRBV29-1,-,-,TRBJ1-4,CSVGSAEGEKLFF,TGCAGCGTTGGAAGCGCTGAGGGAGAAAAACTGTTTTTT
TRBV20-1,TRBD1,few,TRBJ2-3,CSVTGGLLTDTQYF,TGCAGTGTAACAGGGGGCCTACTCACAGATACGCAGTATTTT
TRBV6-1,TRBD2,-,TRBJ2-5,CASSDGLAGIETQYF,TGCGCCAGCAGTGACGGACTAGCAGGCATAGAGACCCAGTACTTC
TRBV13,-,-,TRBJ2-7,CASSAATEDADEQYF,TGTGCCAGCAGCGCGGCCACCGAGGACGCCGACGAGCAGTACTTC
TRBV12-3/TRBV12-4,TRBD2,few,TRBJ2-1,CASSPWTSGGYNEQFF,TGTGCCAGCAGTCCGTGGACTAGCGGGGGTTACAATGAGCAGTTCTTC
TRBV6-2/TRBV6-3,TRBD2,few,TRBJ2-3,CASSYGGTSGGFEDTQYF,TGTGCCAGCAGTTACGGCGGGACTAGCGGGGGTTTCGAAGATACGCAGTATTTT
TRBV2,-,-,TRBJ2-1,CASSDGQGVHEQFF,TGTGCCAGCAGTGACGGCCAGGGTGTCCATGAGCAGTTCTTC
TRBV3-1,TRBD1,-,TRBJ1-1,CASSQRQGISEAFF,TGTGCCAGCAGCCAACGACAGGGAATTAGTGAAGCTTTCTTT
TRBV6-6,-,few,TRBJ1-1,CASSYETGAFF,TGTGCCAGCAGTTACGAGACGGGAGCTTTCTTT
TRBV29-1,TRBD2,-,TRBJ2-7,CSSRNVAGGEQYF,TGCAGCTCCCGGAATGTGGCGGGGGGGGAGCAGTACTTC
TRBV7-3,TRBD2,many,TRBJ2-1,CASSLAPSGYNEQFF,TGTGCCAGCAGCTTAGCGCCTAGCGGATACAATGAGCAGTTCTTC
TRBV5-6,-,many,TRBJ2-1,CASSFGPNEQFF,TGTGCCAGCAGCTTTGGCCCGAATGAGCAGTTCTTC
TRBV6-5,-,-,TRBJ2-7,CASADPGEDNQQYF,TGTGCCAGCGCCGACCCCGGGGAAGATAATCAGCAGTACTTC
TRBV29-1,TRBD2,-,TRBJ2-3,CSVAPSGRTDTQYF,TGCAGCGTCGCACCTAGCGGGAGGACAGATACGCAGTATTTT